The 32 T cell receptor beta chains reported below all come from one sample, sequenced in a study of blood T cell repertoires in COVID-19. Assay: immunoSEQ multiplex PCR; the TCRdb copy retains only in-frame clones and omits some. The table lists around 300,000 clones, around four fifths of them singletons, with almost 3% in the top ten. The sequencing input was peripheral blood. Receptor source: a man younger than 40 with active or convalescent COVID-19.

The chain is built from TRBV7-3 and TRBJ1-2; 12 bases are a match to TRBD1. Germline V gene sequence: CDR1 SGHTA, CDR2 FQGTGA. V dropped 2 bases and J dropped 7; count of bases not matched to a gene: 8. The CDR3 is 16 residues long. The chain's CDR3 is CASSLGPRDRGPGYTF. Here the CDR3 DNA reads TGTGCCAGCAGCTTAGGTCCCCGGGACAGGGGGCCTGGCTACACCTTC. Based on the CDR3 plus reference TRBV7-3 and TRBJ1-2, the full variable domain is GAGVSQTPSNKVTEKGKYVELRCDPISGHTALYWYRQSLGQGPEFLIYFQGTGAADDSGLPNDRFFAVRPEGSVSTLKIQRTERGDSAVYLCASSLGPRDRGPGYTFGSGTRLTVV.

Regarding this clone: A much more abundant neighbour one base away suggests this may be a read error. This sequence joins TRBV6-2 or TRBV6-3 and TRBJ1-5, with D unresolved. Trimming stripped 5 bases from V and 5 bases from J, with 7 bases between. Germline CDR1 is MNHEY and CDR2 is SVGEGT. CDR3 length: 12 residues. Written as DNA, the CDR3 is TGTGCCAGCAGTGAGGGAGATCAGCCCCAGCATTTT. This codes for CASSEGDQPQHF.

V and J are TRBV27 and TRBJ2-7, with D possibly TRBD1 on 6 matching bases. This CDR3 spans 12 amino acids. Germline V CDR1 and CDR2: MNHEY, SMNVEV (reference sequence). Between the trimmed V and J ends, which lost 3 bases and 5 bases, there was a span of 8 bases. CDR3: CASSFRGHEQYF. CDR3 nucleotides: TGTGCCAGCAGTTTCAGGGGCCACGAGCAGTACTTC.

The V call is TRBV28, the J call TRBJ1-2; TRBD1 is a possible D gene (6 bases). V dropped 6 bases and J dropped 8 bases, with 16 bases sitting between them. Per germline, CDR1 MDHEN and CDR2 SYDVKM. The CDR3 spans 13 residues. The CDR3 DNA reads TGTGCCAGCAGCCAAGGGGGGGGTAGAGGCTACACCTTC. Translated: CASSQGGGRGYTF.

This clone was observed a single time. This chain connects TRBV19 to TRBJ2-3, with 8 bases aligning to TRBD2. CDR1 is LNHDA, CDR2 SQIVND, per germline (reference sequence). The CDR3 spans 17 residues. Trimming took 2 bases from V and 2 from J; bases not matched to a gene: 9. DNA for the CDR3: TGTGCCAGTAGTATAATTAGCGCTAGCGGGTACACAGATACGCAGTATTTT. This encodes CASSIISASGYTDTQYF.

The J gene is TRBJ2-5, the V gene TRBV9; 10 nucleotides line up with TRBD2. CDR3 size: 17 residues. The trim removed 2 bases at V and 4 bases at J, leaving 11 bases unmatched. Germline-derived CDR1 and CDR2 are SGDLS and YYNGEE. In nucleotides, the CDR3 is TGTGCCAGCAGCGTCGGTGGGCTAGCGGGGGTCCGAGAGACCCAGTACTTC. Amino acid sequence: CASSVGGLAGVRETQYF.

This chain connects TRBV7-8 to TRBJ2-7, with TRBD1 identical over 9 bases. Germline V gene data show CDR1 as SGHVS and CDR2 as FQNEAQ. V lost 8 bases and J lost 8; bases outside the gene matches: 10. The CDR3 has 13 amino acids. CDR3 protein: CASGGTGRVKQYF. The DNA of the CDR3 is TGTGCCAGCGGGGGGACAGGGCGGGTGAAGCAGTACTTC.

CDR3 amino acids: CTSSPRGPGFGYTF. CDR3 nucleotide sequence: TGCACCAGCAGCCCGAGGGGGCCCGGCTTCGGCTACACCTTC. V and J are TRBV1 and TRBJ1-2; the table assigns TRBD1, which was not confirmed against the DNA. TRBV1 is annotated as a pseudogene. The CDR3 has 14 amino acids.

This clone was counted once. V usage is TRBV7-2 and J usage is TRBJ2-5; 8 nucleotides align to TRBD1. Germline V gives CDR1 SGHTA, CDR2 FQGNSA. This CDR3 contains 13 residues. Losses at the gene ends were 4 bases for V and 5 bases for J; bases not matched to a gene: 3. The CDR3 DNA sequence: TGTGCCAGCAGCTCCACAGGGGGGGAGACCCAGTACTTC. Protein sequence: CASSSTGGETQYF.

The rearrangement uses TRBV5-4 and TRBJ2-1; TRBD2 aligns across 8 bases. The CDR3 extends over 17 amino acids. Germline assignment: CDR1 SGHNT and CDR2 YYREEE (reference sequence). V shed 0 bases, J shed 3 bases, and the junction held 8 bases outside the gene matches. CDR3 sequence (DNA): TGTGCCAGCAGCTTGGGTGAGGGTAGCGGGGTCTACAATGAGCAGTTCTTC. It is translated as CASSLGEGSGVYNEQFF.

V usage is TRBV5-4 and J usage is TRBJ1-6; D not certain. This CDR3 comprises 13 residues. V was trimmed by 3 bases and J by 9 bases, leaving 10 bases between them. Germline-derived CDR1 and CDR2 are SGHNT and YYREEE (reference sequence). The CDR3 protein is CASSSGSGSPLHF. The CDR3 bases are TGTGCCAGCAGCTCGGGGTCGGGTTCACCCCTCCACTTT.

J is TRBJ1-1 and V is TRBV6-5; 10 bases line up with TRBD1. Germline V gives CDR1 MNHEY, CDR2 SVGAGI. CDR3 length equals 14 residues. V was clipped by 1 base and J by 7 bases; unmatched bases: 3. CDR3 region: CASSYFRDRGEAFF. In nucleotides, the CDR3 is TGTGCCAGCAGTTACTTCCGGGACAGGGGTGAAGCTTTCTTT.

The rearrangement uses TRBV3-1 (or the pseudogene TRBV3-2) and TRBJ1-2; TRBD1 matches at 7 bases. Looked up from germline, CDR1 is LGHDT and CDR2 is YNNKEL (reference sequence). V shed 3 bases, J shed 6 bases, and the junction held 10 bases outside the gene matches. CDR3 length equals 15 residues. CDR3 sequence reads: CASSQTGTASDGYTF. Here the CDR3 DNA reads TGTGCCAGCAGCCAGACCGGGACAGCATCCGATGGCTACACCTTC.

The CDR3 DNA follows: TGTGCCAGCAGTTTAGCCCTCCCAGGTGGCAATCAGCCCCAGCATTTT. It yields the protein CASSLALPGGNQPQHF. The chain carries TRBV28 and TRBJ1-5; D gene uncertain. CDR3 length: 16 residues. V lost 2 bases to trimming and J lost 2 bases, with 13 bases between them. Germline V gene data show CDR1 as MDHEN and CDR2 as SYDVKM.

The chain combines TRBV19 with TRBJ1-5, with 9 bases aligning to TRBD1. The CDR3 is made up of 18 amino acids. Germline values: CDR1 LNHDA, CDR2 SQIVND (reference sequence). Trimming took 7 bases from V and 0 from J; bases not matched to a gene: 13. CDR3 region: CASMSGTGFWDSNQPQHF. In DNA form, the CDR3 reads TGTGCCAGTATGTCCGGGACAGGGTTTTGGGATAGCAATCAGCCCCAGCATTTT.

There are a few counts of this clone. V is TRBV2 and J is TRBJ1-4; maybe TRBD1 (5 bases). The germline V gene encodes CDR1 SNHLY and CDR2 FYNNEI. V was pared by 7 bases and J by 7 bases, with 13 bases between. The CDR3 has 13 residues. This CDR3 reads CASKAGSSEKLFF. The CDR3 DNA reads TGTGCCAGCAAGGCAGGGTCGAGTGAAAAACTGTTTTTT.

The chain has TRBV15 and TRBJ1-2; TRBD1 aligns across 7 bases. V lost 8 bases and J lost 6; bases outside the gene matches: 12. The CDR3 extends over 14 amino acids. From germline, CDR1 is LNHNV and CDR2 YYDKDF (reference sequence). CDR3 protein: CATQLNRGSDGYTF. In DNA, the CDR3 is TGTGCCACCCAGCTGAACAGGGGTTCGGATGGCTACACCTTC.

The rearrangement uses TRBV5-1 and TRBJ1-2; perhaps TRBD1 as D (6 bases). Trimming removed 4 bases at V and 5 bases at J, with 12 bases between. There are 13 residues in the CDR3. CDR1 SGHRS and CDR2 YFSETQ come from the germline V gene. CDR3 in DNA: TGCGCCAGCAGCCACGGACAGAATTATGGCTACACCTTC. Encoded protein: CASSHGQNYGYTF.

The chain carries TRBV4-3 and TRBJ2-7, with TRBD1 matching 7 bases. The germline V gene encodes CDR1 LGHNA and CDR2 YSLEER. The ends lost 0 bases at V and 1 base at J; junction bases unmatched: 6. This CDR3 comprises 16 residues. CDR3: CASSQDWPGGSYEQYF. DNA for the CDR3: TGCGCCAGCAGCCAAGATTGGCCAGGGGGATCCTACGAGCAGTACTTC.

The DNA of the CDR3 is TGTGCCAGTAGTATAGGGGGGGGTGTCACTGAAGCTTTCTTT. It encodes CASSIGGGVTEAFF. The rearrangement uses TRBV19 and TRBJ1-1; a possible D gene is TRBD1 (5 bases). The CDR3 runs 14 residues. From germline, CDR1 is LNHDA and CDR2 SQIVND (reference sequence). The ends were cut back, 1 base at V and 4 bases at J, with 10 bases in the middle.

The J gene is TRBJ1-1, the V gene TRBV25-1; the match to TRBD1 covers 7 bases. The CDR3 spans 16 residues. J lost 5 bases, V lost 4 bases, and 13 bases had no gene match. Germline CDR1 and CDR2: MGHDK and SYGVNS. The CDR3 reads CASSVLLAGGATEAFF. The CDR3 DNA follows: TGTGCCAGCAGTGTCCTCCTTGCAGGGGGAGCGACTGAAGCTTTCTTT. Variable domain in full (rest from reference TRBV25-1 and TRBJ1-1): EADIYQTPRYLVIGTGKKITLECSQTMGHDKMYWYQQDPGMELHLIHYSYGVNSTEKGDLSSESTVSRIRTEHFPLTLESARPSHTSQYLCASSVLLAGGATEAFFGQGTRLTVV.

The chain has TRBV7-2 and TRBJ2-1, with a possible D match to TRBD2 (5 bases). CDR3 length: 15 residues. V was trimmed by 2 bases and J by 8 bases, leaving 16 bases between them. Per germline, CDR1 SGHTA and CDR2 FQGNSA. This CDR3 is CASSLPRGFKDEQFF. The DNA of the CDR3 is TGTGCCAGCAGCTTACCCCGAGGGTTCAAGGATGAGCAGTTCTTC.

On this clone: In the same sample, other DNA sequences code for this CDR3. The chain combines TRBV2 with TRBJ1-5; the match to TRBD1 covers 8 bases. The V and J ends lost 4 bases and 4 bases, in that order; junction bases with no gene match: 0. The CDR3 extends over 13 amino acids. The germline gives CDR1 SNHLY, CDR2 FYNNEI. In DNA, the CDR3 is TGTGCCAGCAGTGGGACAGGGAATCAGCCCCAGCATTTT. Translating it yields CASSGTGNQPQHF.

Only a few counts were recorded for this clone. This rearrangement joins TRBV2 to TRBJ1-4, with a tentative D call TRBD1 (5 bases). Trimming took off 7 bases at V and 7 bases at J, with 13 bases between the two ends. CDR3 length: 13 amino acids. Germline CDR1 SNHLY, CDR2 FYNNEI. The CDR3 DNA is TGTGCCAGCAACCCTCGGGGGGGTGAAAAACTGTTTTTT. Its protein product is CASNPRGGEKLFF.

CDR3 nucleotides: TGTGCCAGCTCACCCGGGACAGGGTCTGGCACCGGGGAGCTGTTTTTT. Translated: CASSPGTGSGTGELFF. The rearrangement uses TRBV18 and TRBJ2-2; 9 positions agree with TRBD1. The CDR3 contains 16 residues. Trimming cost V 3 bases and J 4 bases; bases outside gene matches: 6. Germline V gene data show CDR1 as KGHSH and CDR2 as LQKENI. Filled out from reference TRBV18 and TRBJ2-2, the complete variable domain reads NAGVMQNPRHLVRRRGQEARLRCSPMKGHSHVYWYRQLPEEGLKFMVYLQKENIIDESGMPKERFSAEFPKEGPSILRIQQVVRGDSAAYFCASSPGTGSGTGELFFGEGSRLTVL.

DNA of the CDR3: TGCGCCAGCAGCTTGGAAGGCCAGGGTTCCTACGAGCAGTACTTC. It specifies CASSLEGQGSYEQYF. V is TRBV5-1 and J is TRBJ2-7; D perhaps matches TRBD1 (5 bases). This CDR3 is 15 amino acids long. CDR1 is SGHRS, CDR2 YFSETQ, per germline. V dropped 0 bases and J dropped 1 base, with 11 bases sitting between them. The full variable domain, with the rest looked up from reference TRBV5-1 and TRBJ2-7, is KAGVTQTPRYLIKTRGQQVTLSCSPISGHRSVSWYQQTPGQGLQFLFEYFSETQRNKGNFPGRFSGRQFSNSRSEMNVSTLELGDSALYLCASSLEGQGSYEQYFGPGTRLTVT.

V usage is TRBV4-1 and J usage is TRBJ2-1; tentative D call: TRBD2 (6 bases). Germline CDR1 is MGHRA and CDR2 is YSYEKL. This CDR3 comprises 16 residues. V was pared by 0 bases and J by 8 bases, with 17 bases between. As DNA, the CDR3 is TGCGCCAGCAGCCAAGAAGGGGCAGGGTGGGGGGATGAGCAGTTCTTC. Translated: CASSQEGAGWGDEQFF.

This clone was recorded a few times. In DNA form, the CDR3 reads TGTGCCAGCAGTGAATCGGTCGAGCACACCTTC. It translates to CASSESVEHTF. This sequence joins TRBV6-1 and TRBJ1-2, with D unclear. The CDR3 is 11 residues long. Germline V CDR1 and CDR2: MNHNS, SASEGT. V gave up 2 bases and J gave up 12 bases, with 10 bases separating them.

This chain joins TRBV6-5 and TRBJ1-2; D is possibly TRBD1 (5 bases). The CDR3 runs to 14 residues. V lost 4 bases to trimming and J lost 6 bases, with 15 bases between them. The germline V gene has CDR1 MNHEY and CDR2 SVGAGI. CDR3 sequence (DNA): TGTGCCAGCAGTTCCTACCCAGGGCCCCATGGCTACACCTTC. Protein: CASSSYPGPHGYTF.

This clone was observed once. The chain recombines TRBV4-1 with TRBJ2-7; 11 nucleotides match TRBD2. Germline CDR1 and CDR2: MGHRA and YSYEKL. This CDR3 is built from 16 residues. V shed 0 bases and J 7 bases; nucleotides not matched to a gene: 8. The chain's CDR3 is CASSQELAGARGEQYF. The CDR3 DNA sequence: TGCGCCAGCAGCCAAGAACTAGCGGGGGCCCGGGGGGAGCAGTACTTC.

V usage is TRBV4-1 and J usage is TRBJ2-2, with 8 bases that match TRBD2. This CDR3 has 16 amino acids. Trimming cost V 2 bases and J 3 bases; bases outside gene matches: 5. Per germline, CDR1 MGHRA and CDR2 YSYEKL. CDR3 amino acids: CASSQIGRADTGELFF. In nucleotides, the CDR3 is TGCGCCAGCAGCCAAATCGGGAGGGCCGACACCGGGGAGCTGTTTTTT.

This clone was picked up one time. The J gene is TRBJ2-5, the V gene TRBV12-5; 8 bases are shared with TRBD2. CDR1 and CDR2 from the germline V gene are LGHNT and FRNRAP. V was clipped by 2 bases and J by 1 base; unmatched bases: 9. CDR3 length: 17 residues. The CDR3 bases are TGTGCTAGTGGTTTGAGGGTCGGCCTAGCGGGCCAAGAGACCCAGTACTTC. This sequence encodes CASGLRVGLAGQETQYF. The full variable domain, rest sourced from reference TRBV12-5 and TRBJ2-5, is DARVTQTPRHKVTEMGQEVTMRCQPILGHNTVFWYRQTMMQGLELLAYFRNRAPLDDSGMPKDRFSAEMPDATLATLKIQPSEPRDSAVYFCASGLRVGLAGQETQYFGPGTRLLVL.